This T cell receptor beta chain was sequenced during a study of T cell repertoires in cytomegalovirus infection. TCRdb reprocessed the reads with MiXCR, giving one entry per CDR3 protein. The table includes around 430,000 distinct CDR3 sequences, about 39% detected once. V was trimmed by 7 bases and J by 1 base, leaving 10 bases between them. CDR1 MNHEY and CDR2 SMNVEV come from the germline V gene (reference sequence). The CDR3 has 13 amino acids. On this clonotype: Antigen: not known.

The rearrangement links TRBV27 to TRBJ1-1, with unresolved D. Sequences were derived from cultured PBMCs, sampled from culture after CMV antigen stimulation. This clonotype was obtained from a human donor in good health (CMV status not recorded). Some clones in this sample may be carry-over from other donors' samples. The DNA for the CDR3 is TGTGCCAGCACCACTGGAGGGAACACTGAAGCTTTCTTT. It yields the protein CASTTGGNTEAFF.